These T cell receptor beta chains were read from a single sample in a study of T cell responses to AZD1222 COVID-19 vaccine. Libraries were prepared by immunoSEQ multiplex PCR; TCRdb keeps only in-frame clonotypes and omits some of them. Among 70,000 to 95,000 clones listed, 80% to 95% were seen once. The specimen was peripheral blood, collected 28 days after the second AZD1222 dose. The receptors were gathered from an adult who received the AZD1222 COVID-19 vaccine. The CDR3 runs from the conserved cysteine through the conserved F or W. A D gene is named only where the DNA matches it firmly. Rows may omit the clone size; those that give it use once, few, many or a size class.

clone_size	j_call	v_call	d_call	cdr3_aa	cdr3_nt
.	TRBJ1-6	TRBV7-9	TRBD1	CASSFGGQGNSPLHF	TGTGCCAGCAGCTTCGGAGGACAGGGTAATTCACCCCTCCACTTT
.	TRBJ2-7	TRBV19	.	CASRDSGQPEQYF	TGTGCCAGTAGAGACTCAGGACAGCCCGAGCAGTACTTC
.	TRBJ1-3	TRBV28	TRBD1	CASSISGGSGNTIYF	TGTGCCAGCAGTATCTCAGGGGGCTCTGGAAACACCATATATTTT
.	TRBJ2-2	TRBV3-1/TRBV3-2	.	CASSQARSGELFF	TGTGCCAGCAGCCAAGCCCGATCCGGGGAGCTGTTTTTT
.	TRBJ2-1	TRBV11-3	TRBD2	CASSTTSSRYNEQFF	TGTGCCAGCAGCACGACTAGCAGCCGCTACAATGAGCAGTTCTTC
few	TRBJ1-5	TRBV12-3/TRBV12-4	.	CASSFTGAQPQHF	TGTGCCAGCAGTTTCACGGGGGCTCAGCCCCAGCATTTT
.	TRBJ1-2	TRBV27	.	CASSFGPRGGYTF	TGTGCCAGCAGTTTCGGCCCAAGGGGTGGCTACACCTTC
.	TRBJ2-7	TRBV7-9	.	CASSLNPASYEQYF	TGTGCCAGCAGCTTGAACCCCGCATCCTACGAGCAGTACTTC
.	TRBJ1-3	TRBV6-5	.	CASTRDYGNTIYF	TGTGCCAGCACAAGGGACTATGGAAACACCATATATTTT
.	TRBJ2-5	TRBV4-2	.	CASSQGGGLPNQETQYF	TGTGCCAGCAGCCAAGGAGGGGGACTGCCGAACCAAGAGACCCAGTACTTC
.	TRBJ2-7	TRBV9	.	CASSVGPSYEQYF	TGTGCCAGCAGCGTGGGTCCCTCCTACGAGCAGTACTTC
once	TRBJ1-5	TRBV3-1/TRBV3-2	.	CASSQGGIQPQHF	TGTGCCAGCAGCCAAGGAGGTATCCAGCCCCAGCATTTT
.	TRBJ1-3	TRBV27	.	CASSLTGASGNTIYF	TGTGCCAGCAGTTTGACGGGGGCTTCGGGAAACACCATATATTTT
.	TRBJ1-4	TRBV6-5	TRBD1	CASSLGTGNEKLFF	TGTGCCAGCAGTCTCGGGACAGGGAATGAAAAACTGTTTTTT
.	TRBJ1-2	TRBV18	.	CASAEAIDYGYTF	TGTGCCAGCGCCGAAGCAATAGACTATGGCTACACCTTC
.	TRBJ1-5	TRBV28	.	CASKQTNQPQHF	TGTGCCAGCAAACAGACTAATCAGCCCCAGCATTTT
.	TRBJ2-2	TRBV29-1	TRBD2	CSVTTSASTGELFF	TGCAGCGTTACGACTAGCGCGAGCACCGGGGAGCTGTTTTTT
.	TRBJ1-2	TRBV27	.	CASSLPDSYTF	TGTGCCAGCAGTTTACCCGATAGCTACACCTTC
once	TRBJ2-2	TRBV15	TRBD1	CATSRGGTGPELFF	TGTGCCACCAGCAGAGGAGGGACAGGGCCCGAGCTGTTTTTT
.	TRBJ2-7	TRBV6-5	TRBD1	CASSYFRQGPSGEQYF	TGTGCCAGCAGTTACTTTAGACAGGGGCCCTCTGGCGAGCAGTACTTC
.	TRBJ1-2	TRBV28	.	CASSYVGINYGYTF	TGTGCCAGCAGTTATGTCGGCATAAACTATGGCTACACCTTC
.	TRBJ1-3	TRBV6-5	.	CASSFTSSGNTIYF	TGTGCCAGCAGTTTTACGAGCTCTGGAAACACCATATATTTT
.	TRBJ2-1	TRBV5-1	TRBD2	CASAGEGLLNEQFF	TGCGCCAGCGCCGGGGAGGGTCTGTTGAATGAGCAGTTCTTC
.	TRBJ2-2	TRBV7-3	.	CASRNPNTGELFF	TGTGCCAGCAGGAACCCGAACACCGGGGAGCTGTTTTTT
.	TRBJ1-1	TRBV5-1	.	CASSLKGEMNTEAFF	TGCGCCAGCAGCCTTAAGGGGGAGATGAACACTGAAGCTTTCTTT
.	TRBJ1-3	TRBV28	.	CASSPQRGYSGNTIYF	TGTGCCAGCAGCCCGCAAAGGGGGTACTCTGGAAACACCATATATTTT
.	TRBJ2-3	TRBV11-3	.	CASSLGADTQYF	TGTGCCAGCAGCTTAGGGGCAGATACGCAGTATTTT
few	TRBJ2-7	TRBV6-4	.	CASSPGTSSEQYF	TGTGCCAGCAGTCCCGGGACATCTTCCGAGCAGTACTTC
.	TRBJ2-3	TRBV7-2	.	CASSLDWREDTQYF	TGTGCCAGCAGCTTAGACTGGCGGGAAGATACGCAGTATTTT
.	TRBJ2-1	TRBV2	.	CASSEGAETGINNEQFF	TGTGCCAGCAGTGAGGGTGCGGAGACAGGTATAAACAATGAGCAGTTCTTC
.	TRBJ1-1	TRBV7-2	TRBD1	CASSSWTGENTEAFF	TGTGCCAGCAGCTCATGGACAGGGGAGAACACTGAAGCTTTCTTT
.	TRBJ2-3	TRBV6-4	.	CASSPEGVGTDTQYF	TGTGCCAGCAGTCCAGAGGGTGTCGGCACAGATACGCAGTATTTT
.	TRBJ2-3	TRBV7-9	.	CASGIDKSTDTQYF	TGTGCCAGCGGCATAGACAAGAGCACAGATACGCAGTATTTT
.	TRBJ1-5	TRBV30	.	CAWSVQEGQPQHF	TGTGCCTGGAGTGTACAGGAGGGTCAGCCCCAGCATTTT
.	TRBJ1-1	TRBV5-1	.	CASSLGDELLTEAFF	TGCGCCAGCAGCTTGGGAGATGAATTACTCACTGAAGCTTTCTTT